The next 5 T cell receptor beta chains were all read from a single sample in a study of CD8+ T cells in alopecia areata. Investigators isolated RNA and reverse transcribed it into cDNA to act as the sequencing template. TCRdb's table, derived via immunoSEQ multiplex PCR, lists solely in-frame clones and lacks some. The repertoire holds some 190,000 clones, about half seen once, with around a tenth in the top ten. The sample's treatment: oral pan-JAK inhibitor, 5-10 mg twice daily. Sequenced material: CD8+ T cells sorted from blood, taken around week 54, from a patient treated with tofacitinib. Every receptor here comes from a human donor with alopecia areata.

The chain has TRBV18 and TRBJ1-1; no clear D. The ends were cut back, 0 bases at V and 6 bases at J, with 11 bases in the middle. Germline values: CDR1 KGHSH, CDR2 LQKENI. The CDR3 runs 14 residues. The CDR3 is CASSPPLSGAEAFF. The CDR3 DNA follows: TGTGCCAGCTCACCACCTTTATCGGGCGCTGAAGCTTTCTTT.

This clone was seen a handful of times. J is TRBJ2-1 and V is TRBV7-2; no reliable D call. The CDR3 covers 13 residues. Germline assignment: CDR1 SGHTA and CDR2 FQGNSA. V was pared by 5 bases and J by 4 bases, with 9 bases between. CDR3 DNA: TGTGCCAGCAGCGCCAGGAGTTACAATGAGCAGTTCTTC. Translated, it gives CASSARSYNEQFF.

V and J are TRBV15 and TRBJ2-3; D is unresolved. Germline lookup yields CDR1 LNHNV and CDR2 YYDKDF (reference sequence). V lost 1 base and J 4 bases, leaving 3 bases between the germline ends. This CDR3 region has 12 residues. The CDR3 here is CATSRGSDTQYF. The CDR3 DNA is TGTGCCACCAGCAGAGGGTCAGATACGCAGTATTTT.

This clone was detected once. The CDR3 region is CSAEGTYGYTF. The CDR3 bases are TGCAGCGCCGAAGGGACCTATGGCTACACCTTC. V is TRBV29-1 and J is TRBJ1-2; the D gene is possibly TRBD1 (5 bases). The CDR3 spans 11 residues. From germline, CDR1 is SQVTM and CDR2 ANQGSEA. Deletions cut 7 bases from V and 4 bases from J, with 10 bases between.

This clone was recorded once. The gene calls are TRBV27 and TRBJ2-7; TRBD1 agrees at 11 bases. The V gene end was trimmed by 5 bases and the J gene end by 3 bases; junction bases not matched to a gene: 0. This CDR3 contains 13 residues. CDR1 is MNHEY, CDR2 SMNVEV, per germline (reference sequence). CDR3 residues: CASSGTGGYEQYF. The DNA of the CDR3 is TGTGCCAGCAGTGGGACAGGGGGCTACGAGCAGTACTTC.